This T cell receptor beta chain was sequenced for a study of T-cell reconstitution after alpha-beta-depleted transplantation in children. A library of TCRbeta sequences, prepared with unique molecular identifiers, was generated. Each CDR3 protein gets one entry after TCRdb re-called the PCR reads with MiXCR. The sample has nearly 550,000 distinct CDR3 sequences, about 18% seen once. The sample holds a few counts of this clonotype. The clonotype originates from a human donor who donated a stem cell graft to a child with acute lymphoblastic leukemia. Here the sequenced sample was PBMCs from the stem cell graft donor, taken from the stem cell graft.

For the CDR3, the DNA is TGCAGTGCTAGCGATCAAGCGGCAGATAATTCACCCCTCCACTTT. Its translation: CSASDQAADNSPLHF. The chain links TRBV20-1 to TRBJ1-6; D ambiguous. V was shortened by 3 bases and J by 5 bases, with 14 bases between the two germline ends. Germline V lookup: CDR1 DFQATT, CDR2 SNEGSKA (reference sequence). The CDR3 contains 15 residues.